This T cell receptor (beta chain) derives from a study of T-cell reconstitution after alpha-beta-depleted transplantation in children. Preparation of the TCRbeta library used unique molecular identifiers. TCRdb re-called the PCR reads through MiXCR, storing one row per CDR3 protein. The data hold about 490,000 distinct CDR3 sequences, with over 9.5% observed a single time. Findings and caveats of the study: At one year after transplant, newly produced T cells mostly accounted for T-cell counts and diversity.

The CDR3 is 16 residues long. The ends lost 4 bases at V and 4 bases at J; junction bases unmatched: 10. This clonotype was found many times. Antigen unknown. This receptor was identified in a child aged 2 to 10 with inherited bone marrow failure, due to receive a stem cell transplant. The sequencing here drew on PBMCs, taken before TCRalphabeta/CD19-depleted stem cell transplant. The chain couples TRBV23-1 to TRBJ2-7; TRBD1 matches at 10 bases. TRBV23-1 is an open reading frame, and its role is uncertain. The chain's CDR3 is CASSRQGARPLYEQYF. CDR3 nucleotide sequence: TGCGCCAGCAGTCGACAGGGGGCGCGCCCCCTATACGAGCAGTACTTC.